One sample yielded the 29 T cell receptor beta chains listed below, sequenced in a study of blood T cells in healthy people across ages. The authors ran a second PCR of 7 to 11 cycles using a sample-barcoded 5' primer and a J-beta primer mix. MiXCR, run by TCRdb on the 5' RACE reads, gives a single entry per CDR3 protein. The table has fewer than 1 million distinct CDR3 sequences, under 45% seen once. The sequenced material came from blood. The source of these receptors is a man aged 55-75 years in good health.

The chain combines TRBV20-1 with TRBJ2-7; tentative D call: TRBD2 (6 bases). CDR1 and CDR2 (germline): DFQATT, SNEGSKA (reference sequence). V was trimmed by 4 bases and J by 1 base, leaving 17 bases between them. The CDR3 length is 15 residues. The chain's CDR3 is CSAKEGRAPSYEQYF. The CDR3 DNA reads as TGCAGTGCTAAGGAGGGCCGGGCACCTTCCTACGAGCAGTACTTC.

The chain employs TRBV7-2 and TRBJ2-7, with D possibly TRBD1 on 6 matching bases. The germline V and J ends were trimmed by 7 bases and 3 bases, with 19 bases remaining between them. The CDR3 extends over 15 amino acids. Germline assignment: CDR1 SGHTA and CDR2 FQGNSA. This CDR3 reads CASTLRLGGDYEQYF. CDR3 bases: TGTGCCAGCACCCTGCGGTTAGGGGGAGACTACGAGCAGTACTTC.

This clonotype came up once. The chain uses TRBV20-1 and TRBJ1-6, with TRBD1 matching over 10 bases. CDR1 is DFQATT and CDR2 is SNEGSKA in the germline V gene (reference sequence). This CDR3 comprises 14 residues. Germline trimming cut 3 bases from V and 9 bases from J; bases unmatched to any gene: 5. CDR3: CSARGQGNISPLHF. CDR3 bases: TGCAGTGCTAGGGGACAGGGGAATATTTCACCCCTCCACTTT.

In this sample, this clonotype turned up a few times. CDR3 coding DNA: TGTGCCAGCAGTTCCGGGACTCTATCCTACAATGAGCAGTTCTTC. Protein sequence: CASSSGTLSYNEQFF. This sequence joins TRBV6-2 or TRBV6-3 and TRBJ2-1, with D perhaps matching TRBD2 (6 bases). Per the germline V gene, CDR1 is MNHEY and CDR2 is SVGEGT. The CDR3 sequence is 15 residues long. V lost 4 bases and J 1 base, leaving 11 bases between the germline ends.

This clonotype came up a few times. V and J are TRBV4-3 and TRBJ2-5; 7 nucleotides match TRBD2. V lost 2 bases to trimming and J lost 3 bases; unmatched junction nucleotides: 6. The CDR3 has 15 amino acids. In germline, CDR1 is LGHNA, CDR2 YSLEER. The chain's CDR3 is CASSQLGGGEETQYF. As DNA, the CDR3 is TGCGCCAGCAGCCAACTTGGCGGGGGAGAAGAGACCCAGTACTTC.

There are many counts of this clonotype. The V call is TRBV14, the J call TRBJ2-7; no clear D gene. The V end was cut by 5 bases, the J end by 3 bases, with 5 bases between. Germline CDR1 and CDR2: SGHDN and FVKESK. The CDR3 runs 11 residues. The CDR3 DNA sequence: TGTGCCAGCAGCGCCCGCTACGAGCAGTACTTC. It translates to CASSARYEQYF.

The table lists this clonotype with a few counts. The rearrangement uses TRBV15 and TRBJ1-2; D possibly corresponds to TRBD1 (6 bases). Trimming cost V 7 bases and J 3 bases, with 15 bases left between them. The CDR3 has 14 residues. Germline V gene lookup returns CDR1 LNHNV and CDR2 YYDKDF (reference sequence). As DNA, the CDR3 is TGTGCCACCACTCCCGGGACACGGGACTATGGCTACACCTTC. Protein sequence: CATTPGTRDYGYTF.

CDR3 in DNA: TGTGCCAGCACTCGGGGGACCTACAATGAGCAGTTCTTC. As protein: CASTRGTYNEQFF. The chain links TRBV12-3 or TRBV12-4 to TRBJ2-1; perhaps TRBD2 as D (6 bases). V lost 7 bases and J lost 2, with 9 bases in between. This CDR3 is 13 amino acids long.

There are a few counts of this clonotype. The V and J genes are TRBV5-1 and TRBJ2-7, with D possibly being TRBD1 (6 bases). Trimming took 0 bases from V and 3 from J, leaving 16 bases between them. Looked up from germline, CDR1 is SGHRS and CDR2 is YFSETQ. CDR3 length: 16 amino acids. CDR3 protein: CASSLDLDRTVYEQYF. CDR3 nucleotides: TGCGCCAGCAGCTTGGATCTCGACAGGACTGTCTACGAGCAGTACTTC.

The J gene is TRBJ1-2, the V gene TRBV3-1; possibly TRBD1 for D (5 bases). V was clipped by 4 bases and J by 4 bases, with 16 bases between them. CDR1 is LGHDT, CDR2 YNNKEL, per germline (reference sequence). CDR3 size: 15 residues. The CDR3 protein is CASSPIAGPSYGYTF. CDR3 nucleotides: TGTGCCAGCAGCCCAATCGCGGGGCCGAGCTATGGCTACACCTTC.

The CDR3 sequence: CASTLGASGGYNEQFF. In DNA form, the CDR3 reads TGTGCCAGCACCCTAGGGGCTAGCGGGGGATACAATGAGCAGTTCTTC. This sequence joins TRBV11-2 and TRBJ2-1, with 10 bases matching TRBD2. The CDR3 consists of 16 residues. CDR1 is SGHAT and CDR2 is FQNNGV in the germline V gene. The J segment lost 4 bases and the V segment lost 7 bases, leaving 10 bases of the junction unmatched.

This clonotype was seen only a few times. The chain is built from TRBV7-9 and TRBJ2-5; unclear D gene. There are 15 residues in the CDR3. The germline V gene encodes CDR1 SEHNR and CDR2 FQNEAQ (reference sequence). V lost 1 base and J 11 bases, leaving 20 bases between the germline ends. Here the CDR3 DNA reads TGTGCCAGCAGCTTAGAGTCGTCAGGCCCAAATGAGCAGTACTTC. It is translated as CASSLESSGPNEQYF.

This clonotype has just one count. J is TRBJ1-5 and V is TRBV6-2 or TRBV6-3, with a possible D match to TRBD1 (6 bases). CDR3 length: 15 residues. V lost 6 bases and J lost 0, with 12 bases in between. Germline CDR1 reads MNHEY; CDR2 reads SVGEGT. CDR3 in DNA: TGTGCCAGCAGGAAGGACAGAAATAGCAATCAGCCCCAGCATTTT. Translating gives CASRKDRNSNQPQHF.

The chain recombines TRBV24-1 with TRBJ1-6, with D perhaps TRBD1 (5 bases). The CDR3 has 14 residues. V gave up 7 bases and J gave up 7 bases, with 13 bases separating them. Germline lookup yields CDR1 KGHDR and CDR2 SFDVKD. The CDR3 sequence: CATRPGRENSPLHF. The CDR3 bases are TGTGCCACCAGACCGGGACGGGAGAATTCACCCCTCCACTTT.

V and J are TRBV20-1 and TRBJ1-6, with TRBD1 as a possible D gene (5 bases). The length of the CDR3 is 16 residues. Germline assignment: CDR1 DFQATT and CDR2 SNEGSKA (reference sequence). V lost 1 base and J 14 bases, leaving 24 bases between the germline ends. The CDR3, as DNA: TGCAGTGCTAGAGTTAGTGGGCAGGGTGTCTCTGGATCCCTCCACTTT. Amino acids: CSARVSGQGVSGSLHF.

CDR3 DNA: TGTGCCATCAGTGAGTCCAGTGAAAAACTGTTTTTT. Its translation is CAISESSEKLFF. The J gene is TRBJ1-4, the V gene TRBV10-3; D gene uncertain. V was shortened by 0 bases and J by 7 bases, with 3 bases between the two germline ends. The CDR3 runs 12 residues. Germline CDR1 ENHRY, CDR2 SYGVKD.

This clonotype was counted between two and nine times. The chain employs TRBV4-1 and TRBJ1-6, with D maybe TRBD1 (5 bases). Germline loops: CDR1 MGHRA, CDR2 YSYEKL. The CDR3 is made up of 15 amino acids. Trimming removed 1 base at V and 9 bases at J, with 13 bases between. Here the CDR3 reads CASSQGGTGGSPLHF. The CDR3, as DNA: TGCGCCAGCAGCCAAGGAGGAACAGGCGGTTCACCCCTCCACTTT.

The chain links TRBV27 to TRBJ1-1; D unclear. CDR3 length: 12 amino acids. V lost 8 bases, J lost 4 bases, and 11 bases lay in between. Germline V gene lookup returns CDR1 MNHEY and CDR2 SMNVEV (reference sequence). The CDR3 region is CASRSVATEAFF. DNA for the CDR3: TGTGCCAGCCGTTCAGTGGCCACTGAAGCTTTCTTT.

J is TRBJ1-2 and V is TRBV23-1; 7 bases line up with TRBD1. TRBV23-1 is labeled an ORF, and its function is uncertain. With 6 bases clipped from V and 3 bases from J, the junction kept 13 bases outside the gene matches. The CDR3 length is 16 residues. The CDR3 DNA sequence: TGCGCCAGCAGCTCTGCGACAGGGTGGGATGACTATGGCTACACCTTC. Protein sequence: CASSSATGWDDYGYTF.

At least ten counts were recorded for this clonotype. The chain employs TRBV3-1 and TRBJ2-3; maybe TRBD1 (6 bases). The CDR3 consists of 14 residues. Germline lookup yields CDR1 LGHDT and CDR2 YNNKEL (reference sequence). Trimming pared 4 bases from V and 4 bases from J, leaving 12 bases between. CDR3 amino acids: CASSPTSGADTQYF. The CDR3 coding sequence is TGTGCCAGCAGCCCCACCTCAGGGGCAGATACGCAGTATTTT.

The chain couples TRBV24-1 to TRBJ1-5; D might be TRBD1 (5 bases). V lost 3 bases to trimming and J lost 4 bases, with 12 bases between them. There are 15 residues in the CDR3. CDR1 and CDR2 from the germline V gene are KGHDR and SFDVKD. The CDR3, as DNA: TGTGCCACCAGTGATACCAGGGTCGGGAATCAGCCCCAGCATTTT. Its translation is CATSDTRVGNQPQHF.

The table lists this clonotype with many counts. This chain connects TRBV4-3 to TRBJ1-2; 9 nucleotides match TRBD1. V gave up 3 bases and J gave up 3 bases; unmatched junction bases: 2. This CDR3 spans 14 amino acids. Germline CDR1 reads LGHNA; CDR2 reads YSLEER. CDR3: CASSQDRGDYGYTF. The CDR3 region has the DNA TGCGCCAGCAGCCAGGACAGGGGAGACTATGGCTACACCTTC.

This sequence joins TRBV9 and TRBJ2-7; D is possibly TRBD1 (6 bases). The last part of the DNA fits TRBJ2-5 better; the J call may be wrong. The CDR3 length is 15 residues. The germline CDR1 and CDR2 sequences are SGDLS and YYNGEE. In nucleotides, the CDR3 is TGTGCCAGCAGCGTAGTAGTGGGGGCTGGGGAGACCCAGTACTTC. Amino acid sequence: CASSVVVGAGETQYF.

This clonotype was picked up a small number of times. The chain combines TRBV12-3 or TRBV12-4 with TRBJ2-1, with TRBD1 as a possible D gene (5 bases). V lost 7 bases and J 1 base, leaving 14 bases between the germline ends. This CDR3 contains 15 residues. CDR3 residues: CASTPDQGSYNEQFF. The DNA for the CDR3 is TGTGCCAGCACCCCGGATCAGGGTTCCTACAATGAGCAGTTCTTC.

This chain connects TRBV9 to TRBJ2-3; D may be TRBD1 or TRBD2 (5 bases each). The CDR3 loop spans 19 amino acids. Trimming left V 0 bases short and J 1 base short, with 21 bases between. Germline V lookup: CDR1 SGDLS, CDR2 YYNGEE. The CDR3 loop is CASSVARGGTVIRTDTQYF. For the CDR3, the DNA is TGTGCCAGCAGCGTAGCCCGGGGCGGAACCGTTATACGCACAGATACGCAGTATTTT.

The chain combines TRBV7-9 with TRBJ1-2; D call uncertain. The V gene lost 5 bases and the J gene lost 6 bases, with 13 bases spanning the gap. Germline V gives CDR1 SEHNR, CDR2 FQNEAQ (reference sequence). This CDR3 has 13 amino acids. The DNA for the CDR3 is TGTGCCAGCAGCAGACAAGACGGAAATGGCTACACCTTC. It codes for CASSRQDGNGYTF.

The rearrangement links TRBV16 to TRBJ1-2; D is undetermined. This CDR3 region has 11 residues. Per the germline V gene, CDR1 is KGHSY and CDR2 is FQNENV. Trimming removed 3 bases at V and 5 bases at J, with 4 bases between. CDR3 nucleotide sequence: TGTGCCAGCAGCCATAAGTATGGCTACACCTTC. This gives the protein CASSHKYGYTF.

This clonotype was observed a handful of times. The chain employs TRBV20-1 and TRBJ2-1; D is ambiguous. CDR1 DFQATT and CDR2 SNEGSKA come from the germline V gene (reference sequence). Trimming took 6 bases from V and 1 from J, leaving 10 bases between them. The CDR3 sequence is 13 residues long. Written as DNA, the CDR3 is TGCAGTGCCCCCGGTGGTTCCTACAATGAGCAGTTCTTC. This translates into CSAPGGSYNEQFF.

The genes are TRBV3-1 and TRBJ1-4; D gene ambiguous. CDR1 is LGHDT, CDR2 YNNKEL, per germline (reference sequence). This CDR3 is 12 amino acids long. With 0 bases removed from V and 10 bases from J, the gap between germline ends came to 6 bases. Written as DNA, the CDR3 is TGTGCCAGCAGCCAAGACGGAGTAAAACTGTTTTTT. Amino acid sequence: CASSQDGVKLFF.